These 21 T cell receptor beta chains originate from one sample sequenced in a study of response to subunit inactivated influenza vaccine. TCRdb redid the calling of the RT-PCR reads with MiXCR, one entry per CDR3 protein. The sample lists about 700,000 distinct CDR3 sequences; 13% to 15% were seen once. The sequences come from PBMCs from blood, collected roughly 15 days before vaccination. The source of these receptors is a man aged 50 to 60 who received an inactivated influenza vaccine.

The gene calls are TRBV29-1 and TRBJ2-3; a weak D match, TRBD1 (5 bases). With 7 bases removed from V and 1 base from J, the gap between germline ends came to 15 bases. The V gene's germline CDR1 is SQVTM and CDR2 ANQGSEA. This CDR3 spans 14 amino acids. CDR3 in DNA: TGCAGCGCTGTCCCCCTGGGGCGCACAGATACGCAGTATTTT. Translating gives CSAVPLGRTDTQYF.

The chain is built from TRBV29-1 and TRBJ2-2; D remains unclear. The CDR3 length is 12 residues. V was pared by 4 bases and J by 6 bases, with 9 bases between. CDR1 and CDR2 from the germline V gene are SQVTM and ANQGSEA. CDR3 amino acids: CSVVDNSGELFF. The CDR3 region has the DNA TGCAGCGTTGTGGATAACTCCGGGGAGCTGTTTTTT.

This clonotype was found a few times. The chain links TRBV7-6 to TRBJ2-1, with D possibly being TRBD1 (6 bases). The ends were cut back, 7 bases at V and 2 bases at J, with 9 bases in the middle. The germline V gene has CDR1 SGHVS and CDR2 FNYEAQ. The CDR3 contains 13 residues. For the CDR3, the DNA is TGTGCCAGCACCCCAGGGGCCTACAATGAGCAGTTCTTC. Translating it yields CASTPGAYNEQFF.

This clonotype was seen only a few times. The chain joins TRBV5-5 to TRBJ2-7, with 9 bases fitting TRBD2. In germline, CDR1 is SGHKS, CDR2 YYEKEE (reference sequence). J was trimmed by 2 bases and V by 4 bases; bases with no gene match: 4. This CDR3 contains 14 residues. The DNA for the CDR3 is TGTGCCAGCAGCGCGGGGGGGGGCCCCTACGAGCAGTACTTC. Translating gives CASSAGGGPYEQYF.

This clonotype has ten or more counts. This rearrangement joins TRBV24-1 to TRBJ2-3; the D is unclear. This CDR3 comprises 15 residues. Trimming took off 3 bases at V and 6 bases at J, with 15 bases between the two ends. Germline values: CDR1 KGHDR, CDR2 SFDVKD. CDR3 in DNA: TGTGCCACCAGTGATGTTACCGGCCCGGAGGATACGCAGTATTTT. Translating gives CATSDVTGPEDTQYF.

Regarding this clonotype: This may stem from a read error, because a much larger clone lies one nucleotide away. This chain links TRBV6-2 or TRBV6-3 with TRBJ2-4; D is possibly TRBD1 or TRBD2 (6 bases each). CDR3 length: 14 amino acids. CDR1 MNHEY and CDR2 SVGEGT come from the germline V gene. Trimming pared 2 bases from V and 8 bases from J, leaving 13 bases between. The DNA for the CDR3 is TGTGCCAGCAGTTACCCGGGGGCAGGGGACATTCAGTACTTC. Protein product: CASSYPGAGDIQYF.

This clonotype came up a few times. This sequence joins TRBV27 and TRBJ1-1; 7 bases map to TRBD1. There are 17 residues in the CDR3. The germline CDR1 and CDR2 sequences are MNHEY and SMNVEV (reference sequence). J was trimmed by 4 bases and V by 6 bases; bases with no gene match: 17. The CDR3 DNA reads TGTGCCAGCAGACGGGGACAGCCGACCGGGCCGGGCACTGAAGCTTTCTTT. The encoded protein is CASRRGQPTGPGTEAFF.

This clonotype has only a few counts. This sequence joins TRBV6-2 or TRBV6-3 and TRBJ2-7, with 8 bases matching TRBD2. CDR3 length: 13 residues. Germline V CDR1 and CDR2: MNHEY, SVGEGT. The trim removed 6 bases at V and 5 bases at J, leaving 6 bases unmatched. In nucleotides, the CDR3 is TGTGCCAGCAGACGGACTAGCATCCACGAGCAGTACTTC. Encoded protein: CASRRTSIHEQYF.

This clonotype was seen more than once but under ten times. The rearrangement links TRBV18 to TRBJ2-1, with D perhaps matching TRBD1 or TRBD2 (5 bases each). Germline V gives CDR1 KGHSH, CDR2 LQKENI. V gave up 3 bases and J gave up 6 bases, with 15 bases separating them. The CDR3 is made up of 15 amino acids. The CDR3 bases are TGTGCCAGCTCACCCCCGGGGCCCACCCGCAATGAGCAGTTCTTC. It specifies CASSPPGPTRNEQFF.

The chain recombines TRBV12-3 or TRBV12-4 with TRBJ1-6, with D unresolved. The V end lost 4 bases, the J end lost 7 bases, and 11 bases lay between the germline ends. This CDR3 contains 14 residues. The CDR3 DNA follows: TGTGCCAGCAGTTCCACCAATCCAAATTCACCCCTCCACTTT. It translates to CASSSTNPNSPLHF.

The CDR3 reads CSVGWGPNEQYF. CDR3 sequence (DNA): TGCAGCGTTGGTTGGGGACCCAACGAGCAGTACTTC. The chain couples TRBV29-1 to TRBJ2-7; perhaps D is TRBD1 or TRBD2 (5 bases each). This CDR3 comprises 12 residues. Per germline, CDR1 SQVTM and CDR2 ANQGSEA. V was cut by 4 bases and J by 5 bases, with 12 bases left in between.

The rearrangement uses TRBV11-1 and TRBJ1-2; D ambiguous. This CDR3 has 13 residues. V was shortened by 6 bases and J by 4 bases, with 12 bases between the two germline ends. The V gene's germline CDR1 is SGHAT and CDR2 FQDESV (reference sequence). The CDR3 coding sequence is TGTGCCAGCAGAGCTGATAGAGGCTATGGCTACACCTTC. Protein product: CASRADRGYGYTF.

This clonotype appeared a few times. CDR3 in DNA: TGTGCCACCAGCCGCACAACCAGCCTAGAAAGCTTTTACGAGCAGTACTTC. Protein: CATSRTTSLESFYEQYF. The chain couples TRBV15 to TRBJ2-7; D is undetermined. CDR3 length equals 17 residues. Between the trimmed V and J ends, which lost 5 bases and 4 bases, there was a span of 24 bases. CDR1 and CDR2 (germline): LNHNV, YYDKDF (reference sequence).

The rearrangement links TRBV10-2 to TRBJ1-1; 9 bases match TRBD1. V lost 4 bases to trimming and J lost 5 bases; unmatched junction nucleotides: 5. The CDR3 totals 14 residues. Germline V lookup: CDR1 WSHSY, CDR2 SAAADI. The CDR3 region is CASSVKTGGTEAFF. The CDR3 DNA reads as TGCGCCAGCAGTGTTAAGACAGGGGGGACTGAAGCTTTCTTT.

The V and J genes are TRBV12-3 or TRBV12-4 and TRBJ2-3; D remains ambiguous. The V gene lost 5 bases and the J gene lost 5 bases, with 14 bases spanning the gap. This CDR3 has 14 residues. CDR3 region: CASSPGPFLDTQYF. CDR3 coding DNA: TGTGCCAGCAGTCCAGGACCGTTTTTAGATACGCAGTATTTT.

This clonotype was observed a handful of times. This rearrangement joins TRBV12-3 or TRBV12-4 to TRBJ1-1; 10 bases match TRBD1. Losses at the gene ends were 2 bases for V and 11 bases for J; bases not matched to a gene: 5. The CDR3 is 13 amino acids. The CDR3 reads CASSLTGQGVAFF. CDR3 in DNA: TGTGCCAGCAGTTTAACCGGACAGGGGGTCGCTTTCTTT.

Only a few counts were recorded for this clonotype. The chain carries TRBV9 and TRBJ2-7; D unclear. Trimming stripped 3 bases from V and 2 bases from J, with 18 bases between. Germline V gene lookup returns CDR1 SGDLS and CDR2 YYNGEE. This CDR3 has 16 amino acids. CDR3 bases: TGTGCCAGCAGCGGAATGAGACATCGACCTACCTACGAGCAGTACTTC. Translated, it gives CASSGMRHRPTYEQYF. Supplemented by reference TRBV9 and TRBJ2-7, the full variable domain reads DSGVTQTPKHLITATGQRVTLRCSPRSGDLSVYWYQQSLDQGLQFLIQYYNGEERAKGNILERFSAQQFPDLHSELNLSSLELGDSALYFCASSGMRHRPTYEQYFGPGTRLTVT.

This clonotype was observed a handful of times. The gene calls are TRBV5-6 and TRBJ2-6; 12 bases align to TRBD1. Germline V gives CDR1 SGHDT, CDR2 YYEEEE. V dropped 2 bases and J dropped 4; count of bases not matched to a gene: 10. CDR3 length: 19 amino acids. The CDR3 spells CASSFDRDRGRGGANVLTF. As DNA, the CDR3 is TGTGCCAGCAGCTTCGACCGGGACAGGGGGCGCGGAGGGGCCAACGTCCTGACTTTC.

This clonotype was counted only a few times. The chain couples TRBV9 to TRBJ2-7; D is ambiguous. The length of the CDR3 is 16 residues. Germline CDR1 SGDLS, CDR2 YYNGEE. Trimming removed 3 bases at V and 3 bases at J, with 19 bases between. This chain's CDR3 is CASSDPSSMRCYEQYF. CDR3 in DNA: TGTGCCAGCAGCGACCCGTCTAGTATGCGGTGCTACGAGCAGTACTTC.

The rearrangement uses TRBV15 and TRBJ2-5; TRBD2 matches at 12 bases. Per the germline V gene, CDR1 is LNHNV and CDR2 is YYDKDF (reference sequence). The CDR3 contains 15 residues. V was pared by 1 base and J by 7 bases, with 4 bases of the junction left unmatched. CDR3 DNA sequence: TGTGCCACCAGCAGAGGACTAGCGGGAGACGTGACCCAGTACTTC. This codes for CATSRGLAGDVTQYF.

This clonotype was seen repeatedly, ten times or more. J is TRBJ2-7 and V is TRBV3-1, with 7 positions matching TRBD1. Germline V gene lookup returns CDR1 LGHDT and CDR2 YNNKEL (reference sequence). Trimming took 0 bases from V and 3 from J; bases not matched to a gene: 8. The CDR3 is 16 residues long. CDR3 protein: CASSQDRGQSFYEQYF. Written as DNA, the CDR3 is TGTGCCAGCAGCCAAGATCGGGGACAGTCCTTCTACGAGCAGTACTTC.